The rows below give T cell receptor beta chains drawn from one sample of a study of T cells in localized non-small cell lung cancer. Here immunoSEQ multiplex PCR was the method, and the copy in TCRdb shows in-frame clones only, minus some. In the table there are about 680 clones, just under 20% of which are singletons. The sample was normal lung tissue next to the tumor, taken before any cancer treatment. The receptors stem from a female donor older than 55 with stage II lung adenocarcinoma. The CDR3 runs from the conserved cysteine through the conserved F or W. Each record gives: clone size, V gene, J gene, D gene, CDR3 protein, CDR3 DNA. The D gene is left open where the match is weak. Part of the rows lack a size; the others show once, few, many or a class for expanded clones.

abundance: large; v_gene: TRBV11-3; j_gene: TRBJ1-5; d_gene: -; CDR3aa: CASSLGRDSNQPQHF; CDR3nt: TGTGCCAGCAGCTTGGGCCGGGATAGCAATCAGCCCCAGCATTTT
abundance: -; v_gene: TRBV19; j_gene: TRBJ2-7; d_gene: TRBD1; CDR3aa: CASSLTGGIYEQYF; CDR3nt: TGTGCCAGTAGTCTGACAGGGGGCATCTACGAGCAGTACTTC
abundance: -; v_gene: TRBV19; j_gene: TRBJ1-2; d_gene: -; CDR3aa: CASSKQTGIYGYTF; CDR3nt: TGTGCCAGTAGTAAACAAACAGGAATCTATGGCTACACCTTC
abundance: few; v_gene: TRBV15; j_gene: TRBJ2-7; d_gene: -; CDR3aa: CATSIRHGAVPTYEQYF; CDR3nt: TGTGCCACCAGCATTCGCCATGGAGCGGTACCGACCTACGAGCAGTACTTC
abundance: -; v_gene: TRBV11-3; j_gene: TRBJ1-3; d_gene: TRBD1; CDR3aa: CASRRTAGTVGNTIYF; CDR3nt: TGTGCCAGCAGACGAACCGCCGGGACAGTAGGAAACACCATATATTTT
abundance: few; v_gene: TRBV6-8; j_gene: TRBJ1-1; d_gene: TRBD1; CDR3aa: CASSLHRGEGKTEAFF; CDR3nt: TGTGCCAGCAGTCTACACAGGGGGGAGGGCAAGACTGAAGCTTTCTTT
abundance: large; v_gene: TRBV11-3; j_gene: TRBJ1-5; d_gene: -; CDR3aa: CASSLEDSGQNSNQPQHF; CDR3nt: TGTGCCAGCAGCTTGGAGGATTCGGGGCAGAATAGCAATCAGCCCCAGCATTTT
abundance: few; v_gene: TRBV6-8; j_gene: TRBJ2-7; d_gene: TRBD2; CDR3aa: CASREGTSGIYEQYF; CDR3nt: TGTGCCAGCAGGGAAGGGACTAGCGGGATATACGAGCAGTACTTC
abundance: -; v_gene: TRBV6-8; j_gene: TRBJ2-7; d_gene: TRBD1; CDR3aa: CASSSPGQGRSEQYF; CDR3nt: TGTGCCAGCAGTTCACCGGGACAGGGACGTTCCGAGCAGTACTTC
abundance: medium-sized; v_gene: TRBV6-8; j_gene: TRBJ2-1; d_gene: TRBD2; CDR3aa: CASGRSGTSGYNEQFF; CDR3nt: TGTGCCAGCGGCCGAAGCGGGACTAGCGGTTACAATGAGCAGTTCTTC
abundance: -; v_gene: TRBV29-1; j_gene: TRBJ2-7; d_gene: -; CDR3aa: CSVEKGSEGEQYF; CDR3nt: TGCAGCGTTGAAAAAGGGTCGGAGGGCGAGCAGTACTTC
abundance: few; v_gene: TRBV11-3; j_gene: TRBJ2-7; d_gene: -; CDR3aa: CASSLGSGIGYEQYF; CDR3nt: TGTGCCAGCAGCTTAGGGTCAGGGATTGGCTACGAGCAGTACTTC
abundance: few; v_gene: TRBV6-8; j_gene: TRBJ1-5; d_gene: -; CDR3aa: CASSTSDGRMGPQHF; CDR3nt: TGTGCCAGCAGTACCTCGGACGGGAGAATGGGGCCCCAGCATTTT
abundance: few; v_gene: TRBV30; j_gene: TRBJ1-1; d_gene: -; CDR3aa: CAWSYRDEAFF; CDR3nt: TGTGCCTGGAGTTACCGGGACGAAGCTTTCTTT
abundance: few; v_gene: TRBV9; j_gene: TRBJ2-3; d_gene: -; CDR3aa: CASSVAGTRADTQYF; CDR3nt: TGTGCCAGCAGCGTAGCGGGGACTCGTGCAGATACGCAGTATTTT
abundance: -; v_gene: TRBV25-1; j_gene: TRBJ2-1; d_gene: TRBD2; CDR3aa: CASNGGGSGEQFF; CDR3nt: TGTGCCAGCAACGGGGGGGGATCAGGTGAGCAGTTCTTC
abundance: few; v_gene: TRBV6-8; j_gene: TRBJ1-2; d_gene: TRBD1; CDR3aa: CASSSLDRDYGYTF; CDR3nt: TGTGCCAGCAGCTCCTTGGACAGGGACTATGGCTACACCTTC
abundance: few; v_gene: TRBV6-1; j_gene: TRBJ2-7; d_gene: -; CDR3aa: CASSEGRGWQSSYEQYF; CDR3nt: TGTGCCAGCAGTGAAGGTAGGGGATGGCAGTCTTCGTACGAGCAGTACTTC
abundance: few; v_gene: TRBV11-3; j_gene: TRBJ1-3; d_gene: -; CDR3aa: CASSLRTQSGGTIYF; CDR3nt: TGTGCCAGCAGCTTGCGGACACAAAGTGGGGGCACCATATATTTT
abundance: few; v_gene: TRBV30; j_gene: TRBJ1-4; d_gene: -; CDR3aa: CAWNPPTAGSTNEKLFF; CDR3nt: TGTGCCTGGAACCCCCCCACGGCAGGGAGCACTAATGAAAAACTGTTTTTT
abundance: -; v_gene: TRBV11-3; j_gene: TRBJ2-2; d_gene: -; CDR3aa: CASSLHGAGGELFF; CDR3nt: TGTGCCAGCAGCTTACATGGGGCCGGCGGGGAGCTGTTTTTT
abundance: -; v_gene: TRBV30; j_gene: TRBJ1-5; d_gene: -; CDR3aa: CAWSVPSTGPQHF; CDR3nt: TGTGCCTGGAGTGTACCTAGTACAGGGCCCCAGCATTTT
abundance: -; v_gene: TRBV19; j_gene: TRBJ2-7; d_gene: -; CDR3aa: CASSIDPVPRDEQYF; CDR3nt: TGTGCCAGTAGTATAGATCCAGTGCCCCGCGACGAGCAGTACTTC
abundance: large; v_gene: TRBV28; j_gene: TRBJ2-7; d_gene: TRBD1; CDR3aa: CASSLSRGQGNHEQYF; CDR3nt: TGTGCCAGCAGTTTATCCCGGGGACAGGGTAACCACGAGCAGTACTTC
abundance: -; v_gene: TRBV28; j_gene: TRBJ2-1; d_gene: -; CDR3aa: CASRTSDREHNEQFF; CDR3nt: TGTGCCAGCAGGACTTCGGACAGAGAGCACAATGAGCAGTTCTTC
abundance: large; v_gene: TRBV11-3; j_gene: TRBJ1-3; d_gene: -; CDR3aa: CASSPLPYSGGSGNTIYF; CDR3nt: TGTGCCAGCAGCCCGCTCCCATACTCCGGGGGCTCTGGAAACACCATATATTTT
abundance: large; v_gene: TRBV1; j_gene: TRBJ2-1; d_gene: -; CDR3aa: CASSQDGTRRADEQFF; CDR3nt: TGCGCCAGCAGCCAAGATGGGACTAGGAGAGCCGATGAGCAGTTCTTC